The present T cell receptor beta chain was sequenced within a study of CD8+ T cells in alopecia areata. Study results and limitations: TCRs were shared less clearly across patients than in mice, possibly for HLA-related reasons. Normal scalp showed lower clonality than lesional scalp, especially alopecia totalis/universalis.

This clone has a handful of counts. Its antigen is still unknown. cDNA serving as the sequencing template came from extracted, reverse transcribed RNA. Libraries were prepared by immunoSEQ multiplex PCR; TCRdb keeps only in-frame clonotypes and omits some of them. The table has approximately 100,000 clones, 65% to 90% seen once; the top ten hold roughly 11%. The V gene's germline CDR1 is SGHNT and CDR2 YYREEE (reference sequence). V lost 4 bases to trimming and J lost 0 bases; unmatched junction nucleotides: 5. There are 15 residues in the CDR3. Treatment here: oral pan-JAK inhibitor, 5-10 mg twice daily.

Sample: CD8+ T cells sorted from blood, taken around week 31, from a patient treated with tofacitinib. V is TRBV5-4 and J is TRBJ2-3; 7 bases align to TRBD2. The source of this sequence is a human donor with alopecia areata. The CDR3 DNA follows: TGTGCCAGCAGCGTTCTAGCGGCCAGCACAGATACGCAGTATTTT. Translated, it gives CASSVLAASTDTQYF.